This entry concerns a single T cell receptor beta chain. How the authors handled the data: Using reference gene primer amplification, nucleated cell counts were estimated. The protocol was immunoSEQ multiplex PCR, while the TCRdb copy is restricted to in-frame clones and leaves out a portion. V and J calls and clone size are copied from that table; D and trimming were computed from the DNA. The data show roughly 76,000 clones, 80% to 90% seen once. V lost 0 bases and J 2 bases, leaving 8 bases between the germline ends. This CDR3 region has 14 residues. The germline V gene encodes CDR1 SGDLS and CDR2 YYNGEE. These data belong to a study of blood T cell repertoires in COVID-19. Study-level information: The cDNA or gDNA used as material had been derived from T cells, B-cell-depleted T cells, or PBMCs.

This chain links TRBV9 with TRBJ1-2, with D hard to call. This TCR derives from an elderly woman with active or convalescent COVID-19. Material: peripheral blood. The CDR3 DNA is TGTGCCAGCAGCGTAGGGCAACCGAACTATGGCTACACCTTC. Translation: CASSVGQPNYGYTF.